A single T cell receptor beta chain is shown here with its context. Its binding antigen is unknown. Per-base qualities were not stored, and no clone one base away is much larger. TCRbeta CDR3 regions were amplified from genomic DNA using the immunoSEQ Assay, a bias-controlled multiplex PCR. Per the authors' processing: The number of nucleated cells in each sample was estimated from the amplification of reference gene primers within the assay. To quantify the absolute abundance of each unique TCRbeta CDR3 rearrangement, sequence reads were collapsed and filtered. For each sample, productive Simpson clonality was calculated as the square root of Simpson's diversity index across productive rearrangements. TCRdb retrieved this table from immuneACCESS and kept in-frame rearrangements only. Not all clones are present; in checked studies, unresolved V genes account for under half, and no reason is known for the remainder. V and J calls and clone size are given by that table; D and trimming were obtained from the DNA. For this sample the table gives around 220,000 clones, of which roughly 90% were detected only once. About 6% of the sample comes from the top ten.

The entry originates in a study of blood T cell repertoires in COVID-19 (dated by TCRdb to 2020 to 2021). In the study overall: Samples covering the acute and convalescent phases of COVID-19 were provided by collaborators in the United States, Italy and Spain. The prospective study material was composed of cDNA or gDNA derived from T cells, B-cell-depleted T cells, or PBMCs. Deeply sampled blood TCRbeta repertoires from subjects exposed to, actively infected with, or recovered from COVID-19 were included in the dataset. The repertoires were released in a freely available public database intended as a resource for research on the immune response to SARS-CoV-2. The samples were drawn from two sources: the first 160 participants of the ongoing ImmuneRACE study, and some 1,300 subjects contributed by 6 global collaborators. The sample metadata nearly always contained a de-identified subject ID, COVID-19 status, age in years and sex. HLA class I and class II types, where available, came from metadata supplied by the sample provider rather than from assay-based typing.

What the research found in general, with its limitations: The quantity of clinical and demographic metadata differed by source and by participant and was supplied without curation.

Participants in the prospective study were aged roughly 18 to 100 years, lived in 20 to 25 United States geographic areas, and enrolled through a virtual design. To assign participants to cohorts, the prospective study relied on clinical history that participants themselves reported in a screening survey and a study questionnaire. In the prospective study, mobile phlebotomists collected whole blood, serum and a nasopharyngeal or oropharyngeal swab from each participant. Additional blood draws and questionnaires over an approximately two-month period could optionally be provided by prospective study participants. Prospective study blood samples were shipped either frozen or at room temperature before DNA extraction. V is trimmed back by 2 bases and J by 8 bases, and the junction contains 8 bases that no gene match accounts for. The CDR3 covers 14 residues, taking in both the cysteine and the phenylalanine. Only CDR3 DNA is held: 42 bases, read in frame from base 1. CDR1 and CDR2 are read off the germline V gene as MNHEY and SVGAGI.

The TCR comes from a woman aged 25 to 39 with acute COVID-19. Sequenced input: PBMCs or T cells enriched from blood (not recorded which). The V gene is TRBV6-5 and the J gene is TRBJ1-2; the central 7 bases match TRBD1. CDR3 region: CASSYRQGRYGYTF. The DNA sequence reads TGTGCCAGCAGTTACCGACAGGGCCGTTACGGCTACACCTTC.